Listed below are T cell receptor beta chains from one sample, sequenced in a study of T cells in Graves' hyperthyroidism and ophthalmopathy. Each CDR3 protein gets one entry after TCRdb re-called the multiplex PCR reads with MiXCR. The table includes around 340,000 distinct CDR3 sequences, 21% detected once. Material for sequencing was blood. Receptors originate from a woman aged 45 to 65 with Graves' hyperthyroidism. CDR3s include the opening cysteine and the closing phenylalanine or tryptophan. A D gene is named only where the DNA matches it firmly. The size of a clone is reported for some rows only, either as once, few or many, or as a class for expanded clones.

D	size	V	J	CDR3	DNA
NA	many	TRBV7-8	TRBJ2-2	CASSLVLQDTGELFF	TGTGCCAGCAGCTTAGTATTACAGGATACCGGGGAGCTGTTTTTT
NA	few	TRBV5-1	TRBJ2-2	CASSSIFRSLGLNTGELFF	TGCGCCAGCAGCTCAATCTTTCGGTCCTTGGGCCTGAACACCGGGGAGCTGTTTTTT
TRBD1	few	TRBV9	TRBJ1-2	CASTTGWDYGYTF	TGTGCCAGCACGACAGGGTGGGACTATGGCTACACCTTC
NA	NA	TRBV10-3	TRBJ1-1	CAISSAHSGGRNTEAFF	TGTGCCATCAGTAGTGCGCATTCGGGGGGCCGGAACACTGAAGCTTTCTTT
NA	NA	TRBV3-1	TRBJ2-2	CASSPWQNTGELFF	TGTGCCAGCAGCCCCTGGCAGAACACCGGGGAGCTGTTTTTT
NA	many	TRBV3-1	TRBJ2-7	CASSRTRNYEQYF	TGTGCCAGCAGCCGAACGAGGAACTACGAGCAGTACTTC
TRBD2	many	TRBV6-1	TRBJ2-1	CASTHPTGTSDRNEQFF	TGTGCCAGCACCCACCCGACCGGGACTAGCGATCGCAATGAGCAGTTCTTC
TRBD2	many	TRBV28	TRBJ2-3	CASTPGLAGTTTQYF	TGTGCCAGCACCCCCGGACTAGCGGGAACAACTACGCAGTATTTT
TRBD1	once	TRBV28	TRBJ2-7	CASSSMTGGDEQYF	TGTGCCAGCAGTTCAATGACAGGGGGAGACGAGCAGTACTTC
NA	many	TRBV28	TRBJ1-1	CASSTPGREAFF	TGTGCCAGCAGTACCCCGGGACGTGAAGCTTTCTTT
TRBD2	many	TRBV5-1	TRBJ2-1	CASSLVPTSGGLYNEQFF	TGCGCCAGCAGCTTGGTACCGACTAGCGGAGGCCTTTACAATGAGCAGTTCTTC
TRBD2	many	TRBV10-1	TRBJ2-4	CASIGTSGAKNIQYF	TGCGCCAGCATCGGGACTAGCGGGGCCAAAAACATTCAGTACTTC
NA	many	TRBV18	TRBJ1-6	CASSPSTGSSYNSPLHF	TGTGCCAGCTCACCATCCACAGGGAGCTCCTATAATTCACCCCTCCACTTT
TRBD2	NA	TRBV7-9	TRBJ2-7	CASSLLIAGVREQYF	TGTGCCAGCAGCTTATTAATAGCGGGGGTCCGGGAGCAGTACTTC
NA	few	TRBV9	TRBJ2-3	CASSVATGVKLIDTQYF	TGTGCCAGCAGCGTAGCTACGGGGGTGAAATTGATAGATACGCAGTATTTT
TRBD2	few	TRBV28	TRBJ2-5	CASSSNKRGYQETQYF	TGTGCCAGCAGTTCAAATAAGCGGGGTTACCAAGAGACCCAGTACTTC
NA	NA	TRBV20-1	TRBJ2-7	CSASRGGLTEQYF	TGCAGTGCTTCTCGAGGGGGGCTGACTGAGCAGTACTTC
TRBD1	NA	TRBV5-1	TRBJ2-7	CASSLPQGNEQYF	TGCGCCAGCAGCTTACCACAGGGGAACGAGCAGTACTTC
NA	many	TRBV11-2	TRBJ1-1	CASSLSLRGTEAFF	TGTGCCAGCAGCCTAAGCCTCAGGGGAACTGAAGCTTTCTTT
TRBD2	NA	TRBV6-2/TRBV6-3	TRBJ2-7	CASSYSASGGTSGRSYEQYF	TGTGCCAGCAGTTACTCGGCTAGCGGGGGGACTAGCGGGAGATCCTACGAGCAGTACTTC
NA	many	TRBV12-3/TRBV12-4	TRBJ2-7	CASSFSTGYEQYF	TGTGCCAGCAGTTTTAGCACCGGGTACGAGCAGTACTTC
NA	NA	TRBV28	TRBJ2-4	CASSLPGKNIQYF	TGTGCCAGCAGTTTACCGGGAAAAAACATTCAGTACTTC
TRBD1	many	TRBV11-2	TRBJ1-1	CASSLPGGRGAFF	TGTGCCAGCAGCTTACCAGGGGGCAGGGGAGCTTTCTTT
NA	NA	TRBV27	TRBJ1-5	CASSPTAQYYTNQPQHF	TGTGCCAGCAGTCCGACGGCTCAATATTATACCAATCAGCCCCAGCATTTT
NA	few	TRBV13	TRBJ2-1	CASRIGGSYNEQFF	TGTGCCAGCAGGATCGGAGGGTCCTACAATGAGCAGTTCTTC